These T cell receptor beta chains were read from a single sample in a study of OX40 agonist ivuxolimab in advanced cancers. Sequencing used immunoSEQ multiplex PCR; TCRdb keeps in-frame clones, though not all of them. Of tens of thousands of clones detected, 79% appear once; the ten largest clones hold roughly 15%. Sequencing used CD4+ or CD8+ T cells sorted from blood, obtained in a trial of the OX40 agonist ivuxolimab. These receptors were obtained from an adult with an advanced solid tumor such as melanoma, head and neck, liver or kidney cancer. CDR3s include the opening cysteine and the closing phenylalanine or tryptophan. Each record gives: D gene, clone size, V gene, J gene, CDR3 protein, CDR3 DNA. The D gene is left open where the match is weak. Some rows have no size entry. The others give once, few or many, or a class for an expanded clone.

D gene: -
clone size: -
V gene: TRBV5-1
J gene: TRBJ1-6
CDR3 protein: CASSAGTNSPLHF
CDR3 DNA: TGCGCCAGCTCGGCGGGTACTAATTCACCCCTCCACTTT

D gene: TRBD1
clone size: -
V gene: TRBV28
J gene: TRBJ2-7
CDR3 protein: CASSLGGTGSYEQYF
CDR3 DNA: TGTGCCAGCAGTTTGGGTGGGACAGGGTCCTACGAGCAGTACTTC

D gene: -
clone size: -
V gene: TRBV19
J gene: TRBJ1-2
CDR3 protein: CALVSGPGYTF
CDR3 DNA: TGTGCCTTGGTTAGCGGTCCTGGCTACACCTTC

D gene: TRBD2
clone size: -
V gene: TRBV14
J gene: TRBJ2-1
CDR3 protein: CASSPIPSGGSKHHEQFF
CDR3 DNA: TGTGCCAGCAGCCCCATCCCTAGCGGGGGGTCGAAACACCATGAGCAGTTCTTC

D gene: -
clone size: -
V gene: TRBV6-1
J gene: TRBJ1-5
CDR3 protein: CASSEQMEVRNQPQHF
CDR3 DNA: TGTGCCAGCAGTGAACAAATGGAGGTTCGCAATCAGCCCCAGCATTTT

D gene: TRBD2
clone size: once
V gene: TRBV12-5
J gene: TRBJ2-5
CDR3 protein: CASGSSGGLETQYF
CDR3 DNA: TGTGCTAGTGGTTCTAGCGGGGGGTTGGAGACCCAGTACTTC

D gene: -
clone size: -
V gene: TRBV7-2
J gene: TRBJ2-7
CDR3 protein: CASSRSSGAIPYEQYF
CDR3 DNA: TGTGCCAGCAGCCGTTCCTCGGGGGCTATCCCCTACGAGCAGTACTTC

D gene: -
clone size: -
V gene: TRBV6-5
J gene: TRBJ2-2
CDR3 protein: CAAEGGGGELFF
CDR3 DNA: TGTGCCGCGGAGGGGGGAGGCGGGGAGCTGTTTTTT

D gene: -
clone size: -
V gene: TRBV5-5
J gene: TRBJ1-3
CDR3 protein: CASSLGGGNGNTIYF
CDR3 DNA: TGTGCCAGCAGCTTGGGGGGAGGTAATGGAAACACCATATATTTT

D gene: -
clone size: -
V gene: TRBV18
J gene: TRBJ2-3
CDR3 protein: CASSPARGDTQYF
CDR3 DNA: TGTGCCAGCTCACCTGCCAGAGGTGATACGCAGTATTTT

D gene: TRBD1
clone size: -
V gene: TRBV7-2
J gene: TRBJ2-7
CDR3 protein: CASSLRQGAGYEQYF
CDR3 DNA: TGTGCCAGCAGCTTAAGACAGGGGGCAGGTTACGAGCAGTACTTC

D gene: -
clone size: -
V gene: TRBV12-5
J gene: TRBJ1-1
CDR3 protein: CASGLDRGAGMNTEAFF
CDR3 DNA: TGTGCTAGTGGTTTGGATCGGGGGGCCGGGATGAACACTGAAGCTTTCTTT

D gene: -
clone size: -
V gene: TRBV28
J gene: TRBJ1-1
CDR3 protein: CASSSGGLPEAFF
CDR3 DNA: TGTGCCAGCAGTTCCGGAGGGCTCCCTGAAGCTTTCTTT

D gene: TRBD2
clone size: -
V gene: TRBV27
J gene: TRBJ2-5
CDR3 protein: CASSLGASGGETQYF
CDR3 DNA: TGTGCCAGCAGTTTAGGGGCTAGCGGGGGTGAGACCCAGTACTTC

D gene: -
clone size: -
V gene: TRBV18
J gene: TRBJ1-3
CDR3 protein: CASSPSFTAQSGNTIYF
CDR3 DNA: TGTGCCAGCTCACCTTCCTTTACAGCCCAATCTGGAAACACCATATATTTT

D gene: -
clone size: -
V gene: TRBV7-9
J gene: TRBJ2-1
CDR3 protein: CASKRGWEGSYNEQFF
CDR3 DNA: TGTGCCAGCAAAAGGGGTTGGGAAGGGTCCTACAATGAGCAGTTCTTC

D gene: TRBD1
clone size: -
V gene: TRBV5-1
J gene: TRBJ2-3
CDR3 protein: CASSSGQGAVKADTQYF
CDR3 DNA: TGCGCCAGCAGCTCGGGACAGGGGGCGGTTAAAGCAGATACGCAGTATTTT

D gene: -
clone size: -
V gene: TRBV6-9
J gene: TRBJ1-2
CDR3 protein: CASSYGHSGYTF
CDR3 DNA: TGTGCCAGCAGTTATGGGCATTCGGGCTACACCTTC

D gene: -
clone size: -
V gene: TRBV4-1
J gene: TRBJ2-7
CDR3 protein: CASSQATGYYEQYF
CDR3 DNA: TGCGCCAGCAGCCAAGCGACAGGTTACTACGAGCAGTACTTC

D gene: -
clone size: few
V gene: TRBV13
J gene: TRBJ2-3
CDR3 protein: CASSLGEWADTQYF
CDR3 DNA: TGTGCCAGCAGCTTGGGGGAATGGGCAGATACGCAGTATTTT

D gene: -
clone size: -
V gene: TRBV6-5
J gene: TRBJ2-1
CDR3 protein: CASNTQGRNEQFF
CDR3 DNA: TGTGCCAGCAATACACAGGGTCGGAATGAGCAGTTCTTC

D gene: -
clone size: -
V gene: TRBV5-1
J gene: TRBJ1-2
CDR3 protein: CASSLPERGSVYGYTF
CDR3 DNA: TGCGCCAGCAGCTTACCTGAGCGGGGGTCGGTCTATGGCTACACCTTC

D gene: -
clone size: -
V gene: TRBV5-6
J gene: TRBJ1-1
CDR3 protein: CASSDTGQKNTEAFF
CDR3 DNA: TGTGCCAGCAGCGACACGGGACAAAAGAACACTGAAGCTTTCTTT

D gene: -
clone size: once
V gene: TRBV19
J gene: TRBJ1-2
CDR3 protein: CASISTWGGLSGYTF
CDR3 DNA: TGTGCCAGTATCTCAACCTGGGGGGGGCTTAGTGGCTACACCTTC

D gene: -
clone size: -
V gene: TRBV6-1
J gene: TRBJ2-6
CDR3 protein: CASSEGPYSGANVLTF
CDR3 DNA: TGTGCCAGCAGTGAAGGCCCCTACTCTGGGGCCAACGTCCTGACTTTC

D gene: TRBD1
clone size: -
V gene: TRBV2
J gene: TRBJ1-2
CDR3 protein: CASSNRGFNYGYTF
CDR3 DNA: TGTGCCAGCAGTAACAGGGGATTTAACTATGGCTACACCTTC

D gene: -
clone size: -
V gene: TRBV28
J gene: TRBJ1-6
CDR3 protein: CASRSNSPLHF
CDR3 DNA: TGTGCCAGCAGGAGTAATTCACCCCTCCACTTT

D gene: -
clone size: -
V gene: TRBV10-3
J gene: TRBJ2-3
CDR3 protein: CAISGWGSGTDTQYF
CDR3 DNA: TGTGCCATCAGTGGGTGGGGATCAGGCACAGATACGCAGTATTTT

D gene: TRBD1
clone size: few
V gene: TRBV27
J gene: TRBJ2-7
CDR3 protein: CASSWDRVNEQYF
CDR3 DNA: TGTGCCAGCAGTTGGGACAGGGTCAACGAGCAGTACTTC

D gene: TRBD2
clone size: few
V gene: TRBV6-5
J gene: TRBJ2-1
CDR3 protein: CASSWSGGRPNEQFF
CDR3 DNA: TGTGCCAGCAGTTGGAGCGGGGGGAGACCGAATGAGCAGTTCTTC

D gene: -
clone size: -
V gene: TRBV19
J gene: TRBJ1-2
CDR3 protein: CASSIEGKDYGYTF
CDR3 DNA: TGTGCCAGTAGTATAGAAGGCAAGGACTATGGCTACACCTTC

D gene: TRBD2
clone size: -
V gene: TRBV7-2
J gene: TRBJ2-5
CDR3 protein: CASSLQLAGGFETQYF
CDR3 DNA: TGTGCCAGCAGCTTACAACTAGCGGGGGGGTTCGAGACCCAGTACTTC

D gene: -
clone size: -
V gene: TRBV10-1
J gene: TRBJ2-2
CDR3 protein: CASSETMNTGELFF
CDR3 DNA: TGCGCCAGCAGTGAAACAATGAACACCGGGGAGCTGTTTTTT

D gene: -
clone size: -
V gene: TRBV5-5
J gene: TRBJ1-2
CDR3 protein: CASSRTTSAGAYGYTF
CDR3 DNA: TGTGCCAGCAGCCGTACGACGAGCGCAGGGGCTTATGGCTACACCTTC

D gene: -
clone size: -
V gene: TRBV7-9
J gene: TRBJ1-2
CDR3 protein: CASSLDTGRGNGYTF
CDR3 DNA: TGTGCCAGCAGCTTAGATACAGGGCGAGGAAATGGCTACACCTTC

D gene: -
clone size: few
V gene: TRBV19
J gene: TRBJ1-5
CDR3 protein: CASSTYRDGNQPQHF
CDR3 DNA: TGTGCCAGTAGTACGTACCGGGACGGCAATCAGCCCCAGCATTTT

D gene: -
clone size: -
V gene: TRBV6-6
J gene: TRBJ2-7
CDR3 protein: CASRPKGGYSYEQYF
CDR3 DNA: TGTGCCAGCAGACCGAAGGGGGGGTACTCCTACGAGCAGTACTTC

D gene: -
clone size: -
V gene: TRBV19
J gene: TRBJ1-1
CDR3 protein: CASTLQGGNTEAFF
CDR3 DNA: TGTGCCAGTACTTTACAGGGAGGGAACACTGAAGCTTTCTTT

D gene: -
clone size: -
V gene: TRBV6-1
J gene: TRBJ1-1
CDR3 protein: CAIKDRLLNTEAFF
CDR3 DNA: TGTGCCATCAAGGATCGACTCCTGAACACTGAAGCTTTCTTT

D gene: TRBD2
clone size: -
V gene: TRBV6-5
J gene: TRBJ2-7
CDR3 protein: CASSFGGGFPYEQYF
CDR3 DNA: TGTGCCAGCAGTTTCGGCGGGGGGTTCCCCTACGAGCAGTACTTC

D gene: -
clone size: -
V gene: TRBV19
J gene: TRBJ2-2
CDR3 protein: CASSPAPRALNTGELFF
CDR3 DNA: TGTGCCAGTAGCCCGGCACCCCGGGCCCTAAACACCGGGGAGCTGTTTTTT

D gene: -
clone size: -
V gene: TRBV5-1
J gene: TRBJ2-7
CDR3 protein: CASSLEAGALYEQYF
CDR3 DNA: TGCGCCAGCAGCTTGGAGGCAGGTGCCCTCTACGAGCAGTACTTC

D gene: -
clone size: -
V gene: TRBV7-9
J gene: TRBJ1-1
CDR3 protein: CASSLILGTEAFF
CDR3 DNA: TGTGCCAGCAGCTTAATTTTGGGCACTGAAGCTTTCTTT

D gene: -
clone size: -
V gene: TRBV18
J gene: TRBJ1-1
CDR3 protein: CASSPPAQGSTEAFF
CDR3 DNA: TGTGCCAGCTCACCACCCGCCCAGGGAAGCACTGAAGCTTTCTTT

D gene: TRBD1
clone size: -
V gene: TRBV6-6
J gene: TRBJ1-3
CDR3 protein: CASSQDRVLNTIYF
CDR3 DNA: TGTGCCAGCAGTCAAGACAGGGTTTTAAACACCATATATTTT

D gene: TRBD1
clone size: medium-sized
V gene: TRBV15
J gene: TRBJ1-4
CDR3 protein: CATSEQGAPNEKLFF
CDR3 DNA: TGTGCCACCAGCGAACAGGGGGCGCCTAATGAAAAACTGTTTTTT

D gene: TRBD2
clone size: -
V gene: TRBV4-1
J gene: TRBJ2-1
CDR3 protein: CASSQDETSGGVYNEQFF
CDR3 DNA: TGCGCCAGCAGCCAAGATGAAACTAGCGGGGGGGTATACAATGAGCAGTTCTTC

D gene: -
clone size: medium-sized
V gene: TRBV6-1
J gene: TRBJ1-3
CDR3 protein: CASSEVASGSGNTIYF
CDR3 DNA: TGTGCCAGCAGTGAAGTTGCCTCCGGCTCTGGAAACACCATATATTTT

D gene: TRBD2
clone size: -
V gene: TRBV6-5
J gene: TRBJ2-5
CDR3 protein: CASSYGGGVEETQYF
CDR3 DNA: TGTGCCAGCAGTTATGGCGGGGGAGTGGAGGAGACCCAGTACTTC

D gene: -
clone size: -
V gene: TRBV28
J gene: TRBJ2-3
CDR3 protein: CASSFNSRTDTQYF
CDR3 DNA: TGTGCCAGCAGTTTTAATTCTAGAACAGATACGCAGTATTTT

D gene: -
clone size: -
V gene: TRBV10-2
J gene: TRBJ1-5
CDR3 protein: CASSGQEGGRAFRGQPQHF
CDR3 DNA: TGCGCCAGCAGCGGACAAGAGGGGGGAAGAGCGTTCCGAGGTCAGCCCCAGCATTTT